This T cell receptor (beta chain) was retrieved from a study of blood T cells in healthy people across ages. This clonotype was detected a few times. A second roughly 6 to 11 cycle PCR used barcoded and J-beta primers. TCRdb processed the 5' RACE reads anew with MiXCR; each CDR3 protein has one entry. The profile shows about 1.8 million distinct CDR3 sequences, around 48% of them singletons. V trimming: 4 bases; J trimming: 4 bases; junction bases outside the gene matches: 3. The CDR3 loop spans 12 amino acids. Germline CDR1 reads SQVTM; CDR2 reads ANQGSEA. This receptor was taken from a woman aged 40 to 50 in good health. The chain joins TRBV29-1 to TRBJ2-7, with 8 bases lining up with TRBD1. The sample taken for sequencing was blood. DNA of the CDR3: TGCAGCGTTGGCGGACAGGGTTACGAGCAGTACTTC. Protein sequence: CSVGGQGYEQYF.